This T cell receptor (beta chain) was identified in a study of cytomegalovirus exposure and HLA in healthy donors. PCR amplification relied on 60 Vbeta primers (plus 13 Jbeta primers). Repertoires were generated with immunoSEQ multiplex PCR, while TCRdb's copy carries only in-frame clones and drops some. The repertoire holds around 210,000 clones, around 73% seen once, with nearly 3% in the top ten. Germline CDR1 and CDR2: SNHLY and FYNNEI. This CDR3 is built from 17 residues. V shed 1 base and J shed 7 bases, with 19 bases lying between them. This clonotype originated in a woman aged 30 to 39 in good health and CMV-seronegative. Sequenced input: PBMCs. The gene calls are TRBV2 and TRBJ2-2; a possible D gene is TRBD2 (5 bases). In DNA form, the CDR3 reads TGTGCCAGCAGTGAAGAGAAGTCGGTAGCGATTTACGGGGAGCTGTTTTTT. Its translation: CASSEEKSVAIYGELFF.